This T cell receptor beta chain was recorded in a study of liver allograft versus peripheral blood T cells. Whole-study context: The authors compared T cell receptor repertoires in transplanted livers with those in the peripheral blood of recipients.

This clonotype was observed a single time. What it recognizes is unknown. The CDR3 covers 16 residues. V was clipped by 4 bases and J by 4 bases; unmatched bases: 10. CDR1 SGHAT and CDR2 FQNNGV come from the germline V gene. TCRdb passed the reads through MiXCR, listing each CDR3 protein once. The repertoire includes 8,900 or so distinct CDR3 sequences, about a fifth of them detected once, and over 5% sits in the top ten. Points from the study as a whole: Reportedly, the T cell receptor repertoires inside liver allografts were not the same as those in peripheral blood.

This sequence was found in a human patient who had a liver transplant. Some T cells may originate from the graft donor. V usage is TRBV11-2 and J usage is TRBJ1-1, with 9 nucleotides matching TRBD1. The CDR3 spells CASSWHRGRRGTEAFF. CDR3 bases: TGTGCCAGCAGCTGGCACAGGGGGCGCAGGGGCACTGAAGCTTTCTTT.